This entry is about one T cell receptor beta chain. The antigen it recognizes is unknown. No much larger clonotype is one base removed from it; base qualities were not supplied. TCRbeta CDR3 regions were amplified from genomic DNA by means of the immunoSEQ Assay, a bias-controlled multiplex PCR. The study's own analysis went as follows. The number of nucleated cells in each sample was estimated by amplification of reference gene primers within the assay. Sequence reads were collapsed and filtered to measure the absolute abundance of every unique TCRbeta CDR3 rearrangement. For each sample, productive Simpson clonality was calculated by taking the square root of Simpson's diversity index across productive rearrangements. Drawn from immuneACCESS, this table holds only the in-frame rearrangements with V and J called that TCRdb kept. Clones are partly lost; checked studies trace under half to an unresolved V gene and leave the rest unexplained. The V and J calls and clone size are taken from that table; D and trimming were inferred from the DNA. Present in this sample are roughly 250,000 clones, around 80% of which were seen just once. The top ten constitute roughly 7.8% of the sample.

This entry is derived from a study of blood T cell repertoires in COVID-19 (dated by TCRdb to the early 2020s). Study-wide context: The collaborator samples originated in the United States, Italy and Spain and spanned the acute and convalescent phases of COVID-19. The material from the prospective study consisted of cDNA or gDNA derived from T cells, B-cell-depleted T cells, or PBMCs. Subjects who had been exposed to COVID-19, were actively infected with it, or had recovered from it provided the deeply sampled blood TCRbeta repertoires that made up the dataset. The repertoires were made available in a free public database intended to serve as a resource for research on the immune response to SARS-CoV-2. The samples were drawn from the first 160 participants of the ongoing ImmuneRACE study and from over 950 subjects provided by 6 global collaborators. Sample metadata almost always included a de-identified subject ID, COVID-19 status, age in years and sex. Where available, HLA class I and class II types were taken from metadata supplied by the sample provider and were not determined by assay-based typing. Broad study findings and their caveats: Clinical and demographic metadata were provided uncurated, with the amount varying by source and participant.

CDR3 length: 13 amino acids, cysteine to phenylalanine. Just CDR3 DNA is preserved here, 39 bases in frame from base 1. Taken from the germline V gene, the CDR1 and CDR2 loops are WSHSY and SAAADI. Clipping removes 2 bases from V and 9 bases from J, with 2 as the unmatched junction base count. Whole blood was collected in K2EDTA tubes by collaborating institutions according to the institutions' own protocols. Collaborator samples were shipped for TCRbeta analysis as frozen whole blood, isolated PBMCs, or DNA extracted from either sample type. The source of this sequence is a man aged 40-50 years with active or convalescent COVID-19. The sample was peripheral blood. In this chain, TRBV10-2 is recombined with TRBJ2-7; 12 middle bases align to TRBD2. The CDR3 region: CASSELAGGRQYF. The nucleotide sequence is given as TGCGCCAGCAGTGAGCTAGCGGGAGGGAGGCAGTACTTC.